This TCR beta chain is from a study of CD8 T cells in Susac syndrome. Broader study findings: CD8+ clones in Susac expanded most in TEMRA cells and active patients.

With respect to this clonotype: Its antigen is as yet unknown.

The CDR3 contains 12 residues. Germline CDR1 reads MNHNY; CDR2 reads SVGAGI (reference sequence). Trimming removed 2 bases at V and 7 bases at J, with 9 bases between. The RNA input was roughly 0.45 to 1 ug, and it was reverse transcribed with random hexamers. MiXCR was run by TCRdb on the immunoSEQ multiplex PCR reads, yielding one entry per CDR3 protein. Among 100,000 to 150,000 distinct CDR3 sequences listed, around 95% were seen once. The chain has TRBV6-6 and TRBJ2-7, with D unresolved. This receptor was taken from a human donor with Susac syndrome. The sequenced sample consisted of CD8+ T cells from PBMCs. CDR3 bases: TGTGCCAGCAGTTACCCCCATTTTGAGCAGTACTTC. This codes for CASSYPHFEQYF.